The 19 T cell receptor beta chains reported below all come from one sample, sequenced in a study of blood T cell repertoires in COVID-19. Repertoires were generated with immunoSEQ multiplex PCR, while TCRdb's copy carries only in-frame clones and drops some. The sample gives roughly 100,000 clones, around nine tenths of which show up once; just under 4% is in the top ten. The sample taken for sequencing was peripheral blood. These receptors originate from a woman aged 50 to 60 in a cohort sampled during active COVID-19.

This clone was detected once. This rearrangement joins TRBV4-1 to TRBJ1-4; D may be TRBD1 (5 bases). CDR3 length: 17 residues. Germline V gene lookup returns CDR1 MGHRA and CDR2 YSYEKL. Trimming removed 4 bases from V and 7 bases from J, with 22 bases in between. The CDR3 is CASSPIGGIRGGEKLFF. DNA of the CDR3: TGCGCCAGCAGCCCCATCGGAGGGATAAGGGGTGGTGAAAAACTGTTTTTT.

The V gene is TRBV18, the J gene TRBJ2-7; 9 positions match TRBD2. Germline V lookup: CDR1 KGHSH, CDR2 LQKENI. J gave up 2 bases and V 2 bases, and 4 bases lay outside the gene matches. The CDR3 length is 15 residues. CDR3 sequence (DNA): TGTGCCAGCTCACCAATGCGGGGGGGCCCCTACGAGCAGTACTTC. Encoded protein: CASSPMRGGPYEQYF. The entire variable domain, with the rest obtained from reference TRBV18 and TRBJ2-7, is as follows: NAGVMQNPRHLVRRRGQEARLRCSPMKGHSHVYWYRQLPEEGLKFMVYLQKENIIDESGMPKERFSAEFPKEGPSILRIQQVVRGDSAAYFCASSPMRGGPYEQYFGPGTRLTVT.

The genes are TRBV6-6 and TRBJ2-7, with D perhaps matching TRBD1 (6 bases). Germline CDR1 is MNHNY and CDR2 is SVGAGI (reference sequence). The CDR3 extends over 15 amino acids. V was pared by 7 bases and J by 2 bases, with 18 bases between. The CDR3 DNA reads TGTGCCAGCACCGGCGGACAGATGACTACCTACGAGCAGTACTTC. Protein sequence: CASTGGQMTTYEQYF.

The chain recombines TRBV27 with TRBJ1-5, with D unclear. Germline CDR1 is MNHEY and CDR2 is SMNVEV (reference sequence). V shed 5 bases and J shed 2 bases, with 22 bases lying between them. This CDR3 has 18 amino acids. Here the CDR3 reads CASSPLTGSGFGNQPQHF. CDR3 DNA: TGTGCCAGCAGTCCATTGACGGGGTCGGGGTTCGGCAATCAGCCCCAGCATTTT.

The chain links TRBV5-1 to TRBJ2-7; D may be TRBD2 (5 bases). The CDR3 is made up of 12 amino acids. Looked up from germline, CDR1 is SGHRS and CDR2 is YFSETQ. V gave up 3 bases and J gave up 7 bases, with 11 bases separating them. The CDR3 here is CASSSITGEQYF. Here the CDR3 DNA reads TGCGCCAGCAGCTCCATTACGGGGGAGCAGTACTTC.

V gene TRBV7-2 combines with J gene TRBJ1-2; D call uncertain. The germline gives CDR1 SGHTA, CDR2 FQGNSA. The CDR3 runs 14 residues. Trimming took 1 base from V and 2 from J, leaving 8 bases between them. The CDR3 nucleotides are TGTGCCAGCAGCTTAGACAGTCGGAACTATGGCTACACCTTC. Its translation is CASSLDSRNYGYTF. The whole variable domain, remainder taken from reference TRBV7-2 and TRBJ1-2, is GAGVSQSPSNKVTEKGKDVELRCDPISGHTALYWYRQSLGQGLEFLIYFQGNSAPDKSGLPSDRFSAERTGGSVSTLTIQRTQQEDSAVYLCASSLDSRNYGYTFGSGTRLTVV.

The J gene is TRBJ1-1, the V gene TRBV5-1; 9 nucleotides line up with TRBD1. With 4 bases clipped from V and 6 bases from J, the junction kept 10 bases outside the gene matches. The V gene's germline CDR1 is SGHRS and CDR2 YFSETQ. CDR3 length: 15 residues. CDR3 coding DNA: TGCGCCAGCAGCACGCAACAGGGGGCGAGGGCTGAAGCTTTCTTT. Translation gives CASSTQQGARAEAFF.

This chain links TRBV18 with TRBJ2-1, with a tentative D call TRBD1 (6 bases). The germline V gene encodes CDR1 KGHSH and CDR2 LQKENI. The CDR3 sequence is 12 residues long. V was cut by 6 bases and J by 12 bases, with 15 bases left in between. The CDR3 region has the DNA TGTGCCAGCTCGACAAGAACAGGGTTGCAGTTCTTC. It yields the protein CASSTRTGLQFF.

The J gene is TRBJ1-6, the V gene TRBV12-3 or TRBV12-4, with TRBD1 matching over 7 bases. V gave up 4 bases and J gave up 8 bases; unmatched junction bases: 2. CDR3 length: 13 amino acids. CDR3 sequence: CASSSTGDSPLHF. The CDR3 region has the DNA TGTGCCAGCAGTTCAACAGGGGATTCACCCCTCCACTTT.

The rearrangement joins TRBV29-1 to TRBJ2-1, with 10 bases matching TRBD2. The V segment lost 7 bases and the J segment 12 bases; nucleotides outside the gene matches: 12. CDR1 is SQVTM and CDR2 is ANQGSEA in the germline V gene. The CDR3 loop spans 13 amino acids. CDR3: CSAIGLAGERQFF. CDR3 sequence (DNA): TGCAGCGCCATAGGGCTAGCGGGAGAAAGGCAGTTCTTC.

This chain uses TRBV18 with TRBJ1-1; 10 positions agree with TRBD1. V was clipped by 3 bases and J by 11 bases; unmatched bases: 12. The CDR3 is 15 residues long. CDR1 is KGHSH and CDR2 is LQKENI in the germline V gene. CDR3 DNA: TGTGCCAGCTCACCCCCGCAGACAGGGGGCATGAGGGCTTTCTTT. It specifies CASSPPQTGGMRAFF.

The chain has TRBV28 and TRBJ2-3; 8 bases are shared with TRBD2. Trimming removed 5 bases from V and 6 bases from J; junction bases left unmatched: 22. Germline assignment: CDR1 MDHEN and CDR2 SYDVKM. The CDR3 spans 19 residues. As DNA, the CDR3 is TGTGCCAGCAGTAGTACCATAGGGCGGGAGCGGGGGCCCCCTGATACGCAGTATTTT. It is translated as CASSSTIGRERGPPDTQYF.

The V and J genes are TRBV6-6 and TRBJ1-4; D is possibly TRBD1 (5 bases). V was shortened by 6 bases and J by 10 bases, with 18 bases between the two germline ends. Germline CDR1 MNHNY, CDR2 SVGAGI (reference sequence). This CDR3 spans 14 amino acids. CDR3 DNA: TGTGCCAGCAGGGGGCAGGAACTACTGATAAAACTGTTTTTT. This sequence encodes CASRGQELLIKLFF.

Here the CDR3 DNA reads TGTGCCAGCAGCCTAAGGCGGGAGGGCGTTGATGAGCAGTTCTTC. It is translated as CASSLRREGVDEQFF. The chain combines TRBV7-3 with TRBJ2-1; 9 nucleotides match TRBD2. Looked up from germline, CDR1 is SGHTA and CDR2 is FQGTGA. V was pared by 5 bases and J by 8 bases, with 10 bases of the junction left unmatched. This CDR3 contains 15 residues.

This chain joins TRBV27 and TRBJ2-2, with D unclear. The CDR3 consists of 11 residues. Germline V gene data show CDR1 as MNHEY and CDR2 as SMNVEV (reference sequence). With 5 bases removed from V and 5 bases from J, the gap between germline ends came to 3 bases. The CDR3 here is CASSPTGELFF. The CDR3 DNA sequence: TGTGCCAGCAGTCCTACCGGGGAGCTGTTTTTT.

This chain connects TRBV5-1 to TRBJ1-1, with TRBD1 as a possible D gene (6 bases). The CDR3 covers 14 residues. V gave up 4 bases and J gave up 6 bases, with 16 bases separating them. Per the germline V gene, CDR1 is SGHRS and CDR2 is YFSETQ. CDR3 sequence: CASSRPTGSPEAFF. In DNA form, the CDR3 reads TGCGCCAGCAGCCGGCCTACAGGGAGTCCTGAAGCTTTCTTT. Drawing the rest from reference TRBV5-1 and TRBJ1-1, the complete variable domain is KAGVTQTPRYLIKTRGQQVTLSCSPISGHRSVSWYQQTPGQGLQFLFEYFSETQRNKGNFPGRFSGRQFSNSRSEMNVSTLELGDSALYLCASSRPTGSPEAFFGQGTRLTVV.

This sequence joins TRBV5-1 and TRBJ2-5, with 10 nucleotides matching TRBD2. V was pared by 4 bases and J by 0 bases, with 12 bases of the junction left unmatched. This CDR3 contains 18 residues. The germline CDR1 and CDR2 sequences are SGHRS and YFSETQ. The CDR3 DNA is TGCGCCAGCAGCCCACTAGCGGGAAAGGTTATTGACCAAGAGACCCAGTACTTC. Protein sequence: CASSPLAGKVIDQETQYF. The full variable domain, completed using reference TRBV5-1 and TRBJ2-5, is KAGVTQTPRYLIKTRGQQVTLSCSPISGHRSVSWYQQTPGQGLQFLFEYFSETQRNKGNFPGRFSGRQFSNSRSEMNVSTLELGDSALYLCASSPLAGKVIDQETQYFGPGTRLLVL.

The chain employs TRBV6-1 and TRBJ2-6; 7 positions agree with TRBD2. Trimming removed 4 bases from V and 0 bases from J; junction bases left unmatched: 6. Germline V gives CDR1 MNHNS, CDR2 SASEGT. The CDR3 is made up of 17 amino acids. CDR3 nucleotide sequence: TGTGCCAGCAGTGGTTCCAGCGGGGCCTCTGGGGCCAACGTCCTGACTTTC. Protein: CASSGSSGASGANVLTF.

The chain recombines TRBV6-1 with TRBJ1-6; D unresolved. Germline values: CDR1 MNHNS, CDR2 SASEGT. V was pared by 2 bases and J by 7 bases, with 12 bases between. This CDR3 has 15 amino acids. In nucleotides, the CDR3 is TGTGCCAGCAGTGAACGGGGAGGCGAGAATTCACCCCTCCACTTT. This codes for CASSERGGENSPLHF.